The source of this T cell receptor (beta chain) is a study of identical twins (TCRdb year 2016). Study-wide context: To test whether fetal clonotypes persist, the study used deep sequencing on TCR alpha and beta repertoires from monozygotic twins, unrelated adults of various ages, and cord blood. To rule out contamination, replicate twin experiments were performed at different times with different library preparation protocols. Study-level results and caveats: Invariant T cells such as MAIT and iNKT could partly confound zero-insertion analyses, though diverse VJ usage argued against this for most clonotypes. Abundant cord blood beta clonotypes carried fewer insertions; young adult naive repertoires showed a weaker similar trend, while memory repertoires showed none. Recombination models systematically underestimated out-of-frame TCR alpha sharing in monozygotic twins but agreed with sharing between unrelated individuals. Compared with coincidental sharing between unrelated individuals, out-of-frame TCR alpha sequences shared between twins showed an excess of sequences with low generation probability. Because the same donors could not be followed over many years, the conclusions relied on cross-sectional statistical analysis. In beta out-of-frame sequences, excess twin sharing was weaker, because having fewer shared sequences lowered the signal-to-noise ratio.

The library was prepared using 5' RACE. Sequencing was performed on an Illumina HiSeq 2000. A universal primer binding site was introduced by template switching, and a unique molecular identifier was present in the final cDNA, enabling accurate counting of TCR cDNA molecules. Specific primers in the conserved constant-segment region were used to synthesize first-strand cDNA for TCR alpha and beta chains. To control for contamination, every cDNA library carried two barcodes: a SMART-Mk sample barcode plus Illumina barcodes. TruSeq adapter sequences, together with Illumina sample barcodes, were added in two successive PCR steps. The TCR alpha and beta cDNA libraries were sequenced on the Illumina HiSeq platform using custom primers. Concerning the study's data processing: MiGEC processed the raw reads to extract unique molecular identifiers, while MiXCR was used to determine the CDR3 positions. For each individual, recombination models were inferred using an EM algorithm with the repgenHMM and IGoR tools. The tcR package in R was used for shared clonotype analysis, with sharing normalized by the product of cloneset sizes. To study raw recombination without the effects of thymic and clonal selection, out-of-frame nonproductive sequences were analyzed. TCRdb took the public reads, trimmed them with fastp at Q25, ran MiXCR for clone calling and kept in-frame beta chains. Entries that share a CDR3 protein sequence are merged under the most common genes and DNA. What appears here as the V and J calls and clone size reflects TCRdb's work, not the paper's. This sample gives under 1 million distinct CDR3 sequences in total; 10% to 15% of them show up just once. The ten most abundant clones make up around 1.5% of the sample.

This clonotype was observed a few times. Its specific antigen is unknown. No quality values exist for individual bases; no much larger clone is one base distant. V and J lose 4 bases and 3 bases, and a span of 23 bases separates them. Inclusive of the bounding cysteine and phenylalanine, the CDR3 is 17 residues long. The entry retains the CDR3 DNA only, 51 bases that are in frame from base 1. Sequences SGDLS (CDR1) and YYNGEE (CDR2) are obtained from the germline V gene. Every donor was a healthy Caucasian. The twin cohort comprised three pairs of female monozygotic twins, all aged about 18 to 30 years. RNA for TCR libraries was isolated from peripheral blood mononuclear cells. These data were likewise used in another study, on yellow fever vaccine responses in identical twins. That second report states: The authors reported that the T cell response to vaccination in identical twins appeared partly convergent and partly personalized. In identical twins, the study followed T cell clones that responded to the vaccine with precision.

The chain is assembled from TRBV9 and TRBJ2-7; TRBD2 is possibly the D segment (6 matching bases). The sequencing sample was made of PBMCs. This TCR was recovered from a woman under 30 in good health. CDR3 protein: CASSKRPQLADNYEQYF. The nucleotide sequence reads as follows: TGTGCCAGCAGCAAAAGGCCCCAACTAGCAGACAACTACGAGCAGTACTTC.